Described below is a single TCR beta chain sequence and its context. The target antigen is unknown. CDR1 and CDR2 (germline): SEHNR, FQNEAQ (reference sequence). Trimming at V came to 5 bases and at J to 9 bases, leaving 7 bases not matched to a gene. This CDR3 region has 15 residues. The data were produced by immunoSEQ multiplex PCR, yet TCRdb's version contains in-frame clones alone and is incomplete. The repertoire holds just under 35,000 clones, with about 88% as singletons. The data originate from a study of T cell responses to AZD1222 COVID-19 vaccine. Study observations and caveats: No repertoire was sampled before or during the peak T cell response, only after it.

V gene TRBV7-9 combines with J gene TRBJ2-1; TRBD2 matches 13 bases. The TCR originated in an adult in good health. Here the sequenced sample was peripheral blood, taken on day 0 of AZD1222 vaccination. CDR3 nucleotide sequence: TGTGCCAGCAGCAGGACTAGCGGGAGTCGCGGTGAGCAGTTCTTC. Translating it yields CASSRTSGSRGEQFF. The complete variable domain, with remaining parts taken from reference TRBV7-9 and TRBJ2-1, reads DTGVSQNPRHKITKRGQNVTFRCDPISEHNRLYWYRQTLGQGPEFLTYFQNEAQLEKSRLLSDRFSAERPKGSFSTLEIQRTEQGDSAMYLCASSRTSGSRGEQFFGPGTRLTVL.